The 4 T cell receptor beta chains in this list originate from one sample, sequenced in a study of CD8+ T cells in alopecia areata. After isolation, RNA underwent reverse transcription to generate cDNA as the sequencing template. The repertoire was sequenced with immunoSEQ multiplex PCR; TCRdb's copy has only in-frame clones and lacks some. The table includes around 210,000 clones, 56% detected once. The material sequenced was CD8+ T cells sorted from blood. These receptors were collected from a human donor in good health.

This clone was found a few times. The rearrangement joins TRBV5-6 to TRBJ2-7; 8 bases fit TRBD1. The CDR3 extends over 16 amino acids. Per the germline V gene, CDR1 is SGHDT and CDR2 is YYEEEE. The V and J ends lost 2 bases and 0 bases, in that order; junction bases with no gene match: 7. The chain's CDR3 is CASSFELGQASYEQYF. The DNA of the CDR3 is TGTGCCAGCAGCTTCGAGTTGGGACAGGCCTCCTACGAGCAGTACTTC.

The rearrangement links TRBV27 to TRBJ2-3, with a weak D call TRBD2 (6 bases). This CDR3 contains 13 residues. Looked up from germline, CDR1 is MNHEY and CDR2 is SMNVEV (reference sequence). V was trimmed by 3 bases and J by 8 bases, leaving 12 bases between them. The CDR3 DNA sequence: TGTGCCAGCAGTTTGACTAGTTTGGGTACGCAGTATTTT. Its translation is CASSLTSLGTQYF.

The chain employs TRBV6-1 and TRBJ2-3; a possible D gene is TRBD2 (5 bases). V lost 7 bases and J lost 4, with 9 bases in between. Germline V lookup: CDR1 MNHNS, CDR2 SASEGT. This CDR3 spans 12 amino acids. The CDR3 here is CASTLGADTQYF. In nucleotides, the CDR3 is TGTGCCAGCACTCTCGGGGCAGATACGCAGTATTTT.

This clone was seen a few times. This sequence joins TRBV2 and TRBJ1-2; D possibly corresponds to TRBD1 (6 bases). With 5 bases removed from V and 5 bases from J, the gap between germline ends came to 15 bases. The CDR3 runs to 14 residues. Germline CDR1 reads SNHLY; CDR2 reads FYNNEI. This CDR3 is CASSKGTSPYGYTF. In nucleotides, the CDR3 is TGTGCCAGCAGTAAGGGGACAAGCCCTTATGGCTACACCTTC.